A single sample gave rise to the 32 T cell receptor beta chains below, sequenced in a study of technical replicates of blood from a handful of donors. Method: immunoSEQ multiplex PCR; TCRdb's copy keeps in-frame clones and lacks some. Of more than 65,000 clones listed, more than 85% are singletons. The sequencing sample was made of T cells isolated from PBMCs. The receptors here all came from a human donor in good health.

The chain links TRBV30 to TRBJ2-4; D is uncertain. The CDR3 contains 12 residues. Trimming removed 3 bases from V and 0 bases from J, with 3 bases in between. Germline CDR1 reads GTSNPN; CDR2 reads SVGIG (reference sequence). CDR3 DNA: TGTGCCTGGAGACTAGCCAAAAACATTCAGTACTTC. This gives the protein CAWRLAKNIQYF.

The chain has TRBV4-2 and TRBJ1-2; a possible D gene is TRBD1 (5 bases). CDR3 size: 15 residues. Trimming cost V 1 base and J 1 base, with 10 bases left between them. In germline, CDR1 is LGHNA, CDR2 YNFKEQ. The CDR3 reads CASSQAGGVNYGYTF. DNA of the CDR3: TGTGCCAGCAGCCAAGCAGGAGGGGTTAACTATGGCTACACCTTC.

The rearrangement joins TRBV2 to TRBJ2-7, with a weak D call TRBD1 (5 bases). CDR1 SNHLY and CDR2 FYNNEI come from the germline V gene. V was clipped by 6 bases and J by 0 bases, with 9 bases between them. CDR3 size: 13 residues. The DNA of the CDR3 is TGTGCCAGCAGGGTAGGGGCCTCCTACGAGCAGTACTTC. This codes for CASRVGASYEQYF.

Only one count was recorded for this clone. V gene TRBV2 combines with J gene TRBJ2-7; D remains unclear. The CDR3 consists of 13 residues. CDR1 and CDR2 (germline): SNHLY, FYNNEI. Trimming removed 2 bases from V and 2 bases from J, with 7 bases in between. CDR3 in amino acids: CASSEIVTYEQYF. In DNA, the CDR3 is TGTGCCAGCAGTGAAATAGTTACCTACGAGCAGTACTTC.

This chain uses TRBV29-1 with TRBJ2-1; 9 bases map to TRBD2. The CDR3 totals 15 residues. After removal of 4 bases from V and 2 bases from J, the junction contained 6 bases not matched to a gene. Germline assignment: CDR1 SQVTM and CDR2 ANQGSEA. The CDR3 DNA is TGCAGCGTTGGGGCAGCGGGAGGCGCCTACAATGAGCAGTTCTTC. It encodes CSVGAAGGAYNEQFF.

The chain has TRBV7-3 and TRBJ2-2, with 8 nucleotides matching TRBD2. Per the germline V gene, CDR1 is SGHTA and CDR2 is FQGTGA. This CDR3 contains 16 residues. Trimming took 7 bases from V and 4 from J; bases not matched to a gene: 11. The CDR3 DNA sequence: TGTGCCAGCACCTTCCGGGGCGGGAGGCCCACCGGGGAGCTGTTTTTT. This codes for CASTFRGGRPTGELFF.

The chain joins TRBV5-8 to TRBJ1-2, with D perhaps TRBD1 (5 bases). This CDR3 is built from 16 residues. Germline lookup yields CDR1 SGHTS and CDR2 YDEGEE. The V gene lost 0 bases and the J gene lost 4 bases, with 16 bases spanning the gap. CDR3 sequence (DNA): TGTGCCAGCAGCTTGGCTGCGTCAGGGCTTCTCTATGGCTACACCTTC. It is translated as CASSLAASGLLYGYTF.

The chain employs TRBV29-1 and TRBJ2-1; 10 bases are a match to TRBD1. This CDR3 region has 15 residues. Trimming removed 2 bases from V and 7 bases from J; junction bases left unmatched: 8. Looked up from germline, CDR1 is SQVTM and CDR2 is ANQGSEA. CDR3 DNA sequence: TGCAGCGTTGAATACCGGGACAGGGGTCGGAATGAGCAGTTCTTC. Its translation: CSVEYRDRGRNEQFF.

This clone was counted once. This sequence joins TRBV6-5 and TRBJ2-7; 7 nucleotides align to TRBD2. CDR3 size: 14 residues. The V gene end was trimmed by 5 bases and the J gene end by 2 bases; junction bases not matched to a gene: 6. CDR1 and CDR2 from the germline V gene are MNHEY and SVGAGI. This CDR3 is CASSLLAVTYEQYF. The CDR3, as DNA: TGTGCCAGCAGTCTCCTAGCGGTAACCTACGAGCAGTACTTC.

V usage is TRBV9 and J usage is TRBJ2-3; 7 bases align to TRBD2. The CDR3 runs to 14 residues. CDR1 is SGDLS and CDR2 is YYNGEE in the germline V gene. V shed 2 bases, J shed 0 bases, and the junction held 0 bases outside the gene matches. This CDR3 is CASSVSGSTDTQYF. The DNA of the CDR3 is TGTGCCAGCAGCGTTAGCGGGAGCACAGATACGCAGTATTTT.

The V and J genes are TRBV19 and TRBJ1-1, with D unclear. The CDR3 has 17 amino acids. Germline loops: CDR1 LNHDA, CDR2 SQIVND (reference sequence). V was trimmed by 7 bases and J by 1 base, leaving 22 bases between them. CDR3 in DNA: TGTGCCAGTATGGCCCCCCCTCCGGCGCGGAGGAACACTGAAGCTTTCTTT. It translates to CASMAPPPARRNTEAFF.

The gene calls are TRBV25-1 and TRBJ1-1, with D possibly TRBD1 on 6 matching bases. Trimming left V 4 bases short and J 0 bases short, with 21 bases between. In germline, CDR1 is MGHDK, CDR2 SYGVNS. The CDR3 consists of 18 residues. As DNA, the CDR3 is TGTGCCAGCAGTGTGGGACTATCAGGGGTTCAACTGAACACTGAAGCTTTCTTT. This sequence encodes CASSVGLSGVQLNTEAFF.

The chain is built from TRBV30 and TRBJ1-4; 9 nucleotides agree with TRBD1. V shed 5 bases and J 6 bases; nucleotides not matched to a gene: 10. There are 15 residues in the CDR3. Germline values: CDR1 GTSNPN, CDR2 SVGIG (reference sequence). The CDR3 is CAWGAPGQGYEKLFF. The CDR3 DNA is TGTGCCTGGGGAGCTCCGGGACAGGGATATGAAAAACTGTTTTTT.

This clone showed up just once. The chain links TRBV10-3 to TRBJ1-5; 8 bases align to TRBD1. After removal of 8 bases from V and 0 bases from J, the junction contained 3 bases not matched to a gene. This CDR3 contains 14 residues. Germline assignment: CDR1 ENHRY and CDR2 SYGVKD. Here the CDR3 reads CAIDRGYSNQPQHF. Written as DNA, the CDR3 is TGTGCCATCGACAGGGGCTATAGCAATCAGCCCCAGCATTTT.

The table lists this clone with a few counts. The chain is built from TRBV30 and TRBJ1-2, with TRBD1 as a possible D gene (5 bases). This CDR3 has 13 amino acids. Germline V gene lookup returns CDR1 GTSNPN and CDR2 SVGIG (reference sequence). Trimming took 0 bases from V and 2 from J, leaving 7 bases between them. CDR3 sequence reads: CAWSVRQNYGYTF. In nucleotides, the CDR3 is TGTGCCTGGAGTGTAAGACAGAACTATGGCTACACCTTC.

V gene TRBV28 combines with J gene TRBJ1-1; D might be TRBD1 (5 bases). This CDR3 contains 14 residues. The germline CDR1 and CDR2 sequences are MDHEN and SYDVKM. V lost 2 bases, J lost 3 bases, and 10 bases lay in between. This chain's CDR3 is CASSLQGADTEAFF. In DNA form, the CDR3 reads TGTGCCAGCAGTTTACAGGGCGCGGACACTGAAGCTTTCTTT.

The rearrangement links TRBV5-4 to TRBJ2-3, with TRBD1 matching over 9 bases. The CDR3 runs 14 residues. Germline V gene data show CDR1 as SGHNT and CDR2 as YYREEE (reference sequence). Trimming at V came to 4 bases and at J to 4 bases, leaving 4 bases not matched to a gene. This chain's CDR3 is CASSRTGDADTQYF. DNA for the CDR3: TGTGCCAGCAGCAGGACAGGGGACGCAGATACGCAGTATTTT. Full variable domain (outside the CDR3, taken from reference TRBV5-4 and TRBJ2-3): ETGVTQSPTHLIKTRGQQVTLRCSSQSGHNTVSWYQQALGQGPQFIFQYYREEENGRGNFPPRFSGLQFPNYSSELNVNALELDDSALYLCASSRTGDADTQYFGPGTRLTVL.

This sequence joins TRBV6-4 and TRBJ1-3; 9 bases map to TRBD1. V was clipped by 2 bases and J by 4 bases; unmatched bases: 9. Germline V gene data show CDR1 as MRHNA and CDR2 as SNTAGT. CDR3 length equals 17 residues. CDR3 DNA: TGTGCCAGCAGTGACACCCTTAACGACAGGGGGGGAAACACCATATATTTT. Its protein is CASSDTLNDRGGNTIYF.

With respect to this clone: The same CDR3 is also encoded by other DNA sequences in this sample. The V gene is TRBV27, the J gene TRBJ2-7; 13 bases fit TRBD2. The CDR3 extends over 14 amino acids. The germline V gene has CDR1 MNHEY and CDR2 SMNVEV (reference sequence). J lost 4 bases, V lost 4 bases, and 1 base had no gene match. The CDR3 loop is CASSWGLAGYEQYF. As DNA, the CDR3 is TGTGCCAGCAGTTGGGGACTAGCGGGATACGAGCAGTACTTC.

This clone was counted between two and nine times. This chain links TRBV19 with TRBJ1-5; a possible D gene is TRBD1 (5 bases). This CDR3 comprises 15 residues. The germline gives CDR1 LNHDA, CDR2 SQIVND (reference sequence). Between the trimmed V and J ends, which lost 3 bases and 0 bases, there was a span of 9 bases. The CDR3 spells CASSMDIGSNQPQHF. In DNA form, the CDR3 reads TGTGCCAGTAGTATGGACATAGGTAGCAATCAGCCCCAGCATTTT.

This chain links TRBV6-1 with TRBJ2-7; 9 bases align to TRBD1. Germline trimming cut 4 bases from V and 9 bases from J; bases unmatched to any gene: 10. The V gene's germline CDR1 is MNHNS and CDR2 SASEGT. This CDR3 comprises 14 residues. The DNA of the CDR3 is TGTGCCAGCAGTGCTACCGGGACAGGGAGGGGGCAGTACTTC. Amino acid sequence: CASSATGTGRGQYF.

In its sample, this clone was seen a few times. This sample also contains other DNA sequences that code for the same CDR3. The CDR3 sequence: CASSEGGTEAFF. The CDR3 DNA sequence: TGTGCCAGCAGTGAAGGGGGGACTGAAGCTTTCTTT. The V call is TRBV25-1, the J call TRBJ1-1, with D perhaps matching TRBD1 (5 bases). Looked up from germline, CDR1 is MGHDK and CDR2 is SYGVNS. The CDR3 runs to 12 residues. The V end lost 2 bases, the J end lost 5 bases, and 6 bases lay between the germline ends.

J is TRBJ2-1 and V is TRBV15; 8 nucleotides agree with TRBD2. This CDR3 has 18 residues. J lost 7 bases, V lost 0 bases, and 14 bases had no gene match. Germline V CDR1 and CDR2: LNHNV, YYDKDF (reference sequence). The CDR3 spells CATSRDIVPAGDLNEQFF. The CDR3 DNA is TGTGCCACCAGCAGAGATATAGTGCCAGCGGGAGATCTAAATGAGCAGTTCTTC.

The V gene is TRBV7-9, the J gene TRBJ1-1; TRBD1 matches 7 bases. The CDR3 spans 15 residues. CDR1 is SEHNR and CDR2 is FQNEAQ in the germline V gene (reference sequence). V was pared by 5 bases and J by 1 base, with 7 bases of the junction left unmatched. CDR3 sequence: CASSGRGQPNTEAFF. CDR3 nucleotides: TGTGCCAGCAGCGGAAGGGGACAGCCGAACACTGAAGCTTTCTTT.

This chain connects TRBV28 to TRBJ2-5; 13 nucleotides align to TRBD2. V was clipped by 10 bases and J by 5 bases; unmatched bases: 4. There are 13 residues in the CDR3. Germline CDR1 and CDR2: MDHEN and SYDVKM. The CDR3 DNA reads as TGTGCCACCGGACTAGCGGGAGACGAGACCCAGTACTTC. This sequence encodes CATGLAGDETQYF. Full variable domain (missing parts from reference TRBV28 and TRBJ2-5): DVKVTQSSRYLVKRTGEKVFLECVQDMDHENMFWYRQDPGLGLRLIYFSYDVKMKEKGDIPEGYSVSREKKERFSLILESASTNQTSMYLCATGLAGDETQYFGPGTRLLVL.

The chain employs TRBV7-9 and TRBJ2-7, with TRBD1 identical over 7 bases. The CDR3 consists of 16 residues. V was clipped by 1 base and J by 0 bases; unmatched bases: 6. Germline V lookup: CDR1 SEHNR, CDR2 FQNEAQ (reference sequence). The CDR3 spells CASSLVGDSLSYEQYF. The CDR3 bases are TGTGCCAGCAGCTTAGTAGGGGACAGTCTCTCCTACGAGCAGTACTTC.

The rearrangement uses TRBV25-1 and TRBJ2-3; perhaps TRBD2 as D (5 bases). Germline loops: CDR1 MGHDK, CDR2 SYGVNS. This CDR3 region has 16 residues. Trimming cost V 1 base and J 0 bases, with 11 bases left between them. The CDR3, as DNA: TGTGCCAGCAGTGAATTCGTGGGGAGCAGCACAGATACGCAGTATTTT. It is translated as CASSEFVGSSTDTQYF.

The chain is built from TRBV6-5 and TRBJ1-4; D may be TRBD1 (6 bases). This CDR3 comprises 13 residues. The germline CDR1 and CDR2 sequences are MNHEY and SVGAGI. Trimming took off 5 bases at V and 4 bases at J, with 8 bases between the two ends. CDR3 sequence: CASSEQGNEKLFF. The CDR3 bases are TGTGCCAGCAGTGAACAGGGTAATGAAAAACTGTTTTTT.

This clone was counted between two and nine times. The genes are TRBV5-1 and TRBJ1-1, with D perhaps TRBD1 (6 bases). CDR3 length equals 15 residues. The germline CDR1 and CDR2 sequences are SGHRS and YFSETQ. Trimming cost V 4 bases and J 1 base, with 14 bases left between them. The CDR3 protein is CASSTSPGENTEAFF. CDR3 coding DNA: TGCGCCAGCAGCACATCCCCAGGGGAGAACACTGAAGCTTTCTTT. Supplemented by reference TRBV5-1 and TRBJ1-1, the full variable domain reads KAGVTQTPRYLIKTRGQQVTLSCSPISGHRSVSWYQQTPGQGLQFLFEYFSETQRNKGNFPGRFSGRQFSNSRSEMNVSTLELGDSALYLCASSTSPGENTEAFFGQGTRLTVV.

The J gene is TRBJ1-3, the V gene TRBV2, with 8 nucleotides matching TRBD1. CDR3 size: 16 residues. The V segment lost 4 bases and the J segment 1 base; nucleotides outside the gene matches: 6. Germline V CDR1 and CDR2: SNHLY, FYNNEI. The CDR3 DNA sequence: TGTGCCAGCAGTGCTTCTCAGGGGGCTTCTGGAAACACCATATATTTT. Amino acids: CASSASQGASGNTIYF.

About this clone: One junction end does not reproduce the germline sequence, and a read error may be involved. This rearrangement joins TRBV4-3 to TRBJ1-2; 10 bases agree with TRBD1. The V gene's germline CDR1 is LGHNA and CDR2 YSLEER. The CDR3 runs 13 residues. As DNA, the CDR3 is TGCGCCAGCAGCCAAGTCGACAGGGGGCGACCATTCTTC. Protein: CASSQVDRGRPFF.

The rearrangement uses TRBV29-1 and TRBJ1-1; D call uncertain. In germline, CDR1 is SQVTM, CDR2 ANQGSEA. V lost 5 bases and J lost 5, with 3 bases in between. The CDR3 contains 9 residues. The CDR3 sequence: CSVQTEAFF. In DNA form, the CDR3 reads TGCAGCGTTCAAACTGAAGCTTTCTTT. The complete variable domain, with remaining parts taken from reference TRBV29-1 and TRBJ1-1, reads SAVISQKPSRDICQRGTSLTIQCQVDSQVTMMFWYRQQPGQSLTLIATANQGSEATYESGFVIDKFPISRPNLTFSTLTVSNMSPEDSSIYLCSVQTEAFFGQGTRLTVV.